Presented here are 23 T cell receptor beta chains from one specimen sequenced in a study of blood T cell repertoires in COVID-19. Some clones are missing from TCRdb's copy, which holds only in-frame ones; the method was immunoSEQ multiplex PCR. The data show about 82,000 clones, with under 80% seen just once and roughly 38% held by the top ten. Sample: peripheral blood. These receptors were obtained from a man between 60 and 70 years old with COVID-19, enrolled during active disease.

V and J are TRBV4-3 and TRBJ1-4, with 10 bases identical to TRBD1. The CDR3 loop spans 15 amino acids. Germline CDR1 reads LGHNA; CDR2 reads YSLEER. With 1 base clipped from V and 8 bases from J, the junction kept 4 bases outside the gene matches. CDR3 region: CASSQGTGGVEKLFF. In DNA, the CDR3 is TGCGCCAGCAGCCAAGGGACAGGGGGAGTGGAAAAACTGTTTTTT.

V usage is TRBV29-1 and J usage is TRBJ1-1; a possible D gene is TRBD1 (6 bases). CDR1 and CDR2 (germline): SQVTM, ANQGSEA. There are 10 residues in the CDR3. V shed 6 bases and J shed 6 bases, with 8 bases lying between them. The CDR3 loop reads CSVQGPEAFF. Here the CDR3 DNA reads TGCAGCGTGCAGGGGCCTGAAGCTTTCTTT.

The V and J genes are TRBV7-2 and TRBJ2-7; possibly TRBD1 for D (7 bases). Germline values: CDR1 SGHTA, CDR2 FQGNSA. The ends were cut back, 5 bases at V and 4 bases at J, with 18 bases in the middle. CDR3 length: 15 residues. In DNA form, the CDR3 reads TGTGCCAGCAGCCGCGGGACAGTAGTAACATACGAGCAGTACTTC. Its protein product is CASSRGTVVTYEQYF.

The V call is TRBV11-3, the J call TRBJ2-7, with D unclear. Germline lookup yields CDR1 SGHNT and CDR2 YENEEA. The CDR3 is 16 residues long. Trimming pared 0 bases from V and 5 bases from J, leaving 17 bases between. The CDR3 region is CASSLENEERMNEQYF. CDR3 DNA: TGTGCCAGCAGCTTAGAAAACGAGGAACGCATGAACGAGCAGTACTTC.

The J gene is TRBJ1-2, the V gene TRBV11-2; no definite D call. In germline, CDR1 is SGHAT, CDR2 FQNNGV. The V and J ends lost 7 bases and 4 bases respectively, with 19 bases between them. The CDR3 is 15 residues long. CDR3 sequence reads: CASTPDPRSGYGYTF. The CDR3 DNA follows: TGTGCCAGCACCCCCGACCCCCGGTCAGGCTATGGCTACACCTTC.

Only one count was recorded for this clone. V and J are TRBV7-2 and TRBJ1-5; D remains unclear. The CDR3 has 16 residues. Germline V gene data show CDR1 as SGHTA and CDR2 as FQGNSA. The V end was cut by 5 bases, the J end by 0 bases, with 14 bases between. CDR3 sequence reads: CASSPRGGYSNQPQHF. CDR3 sequence (DNA): TGTGCCAGCAGCCCTCGCGGTGGGTATAGCAATCAGCCCCAGCATTTT.

The sample holds one count of this clone. The genes are TRBV9 and TRBJ1-1; a weak D match, TRBD1 (5 bases). V lost 3 bases and J 3 bases, leaving 15 bases between the germline ends. This CDR3 has 15 amino acids. Germline-derived CDR1 and CDR2 are SGDLS and YYNGEE. CDR3 sequence (DNA): TGTGCCAGCAGCGCCCCAGGGCGGGGGGACACTGAAGCTTTCTTT. Amino acid sequence: CASSAPGRGDTEAFF.

In DNA form, the CDR3 reads TGTGCCAGCAGCCCCCGAGTAAGGTCGGGCACTGAAGCTTTCTTT. It encodes CASSPRVRSGTEAFF. The chain is built from TRBV7-9 and TRBJ1-1; D gene ambiguous. This CDR3 comprises 15 residues. The V end was cut by 5 bases, the J end by 4 bases, with 17 bases between. From germline, CDR1 is SEHNR and CDR2 FQNEAQ (reference sequence).

V and J are TRBV3-1 (or the pseudogene TRBV3-2) and TRBJ1-4; tentatively, D is TRBD1 (6 bases). The CDR3 contains 16 residues. Per germline, CDR1 LGHDT and CDR2 YNNKEL (reference sequence). V lost 0 bases, J lost 8 bases, and 16 bases lay in between. CDR3 amino acids: CASSQDLGQGREKLFF. The DNA for the CDR3 is TGTGCCAGCAGCCAAGATCTGGGGCAGGGGCGGGAAAAACTGTTTTTT.

The chain carries TRBV20-1 and TRBJ1-4; possibly TRBD1 for D (6 bases). Germline CDR1 DFQATT, CDR2 SNEGSKA (reference sequence). V gave up 3 bases and J gave up 0 bases, with 11 bases separating them. The CDR3 is made up of 15 amino acids. The CDR3 loop is CSASADSATNEKLFF. The CDR3 nucleotides are TGCAGTGCTAGTGCGGACAGCGCAACTAATGAAAAACTGTTTTTT.

This chain links TRBV11-3 with TRBJ1-1, with a tentative D call TRBD1 (5 bases). V was clipped by 1 base and J by 0 bases, with 15 bases between them. Looked up from germline, CDR1 is SGHNT and CDR2 is YENEEA. CDR3 length equals 17 residues. CDR3 sequence (DNA): TGTGCCAGCAGCTTAGGGGGGGGTCTCATGGTGAACACTGAAGCTTTCTTT. This encodes CASSLGGGLMVNTEAFF.

This sequence joins TRBV30 and TRBJ1-1; tentative D call: TRBD1 (5 bases). This CDR3 is 16 amino acids long. Germline CDR1 reads GTSNPN; CDR2 reads SVGIG (reference sequence). V lost 2 bases, J lost 4 bases, and 20 bases lay in between. CDR3 nucleotides: TGTGCCTGGAGTAAGAGCAAGGGGCCTTTAGGCACTGAAGCTTTCTTT. It translates to CAWSKSKGPLGTEAFF.

DNA for the CDR3: TGTGCCATCAGTGATAGTCAAGCGGCCAAAAACATTCAGTACTTC. It is translated as CAISDSQAAKNIQYF. The rearrangement uses TRBV10-3 and TRBJ2-4; D is unresolved. This CDR3 is 15 amino acids long. Trimming pared 3 bases from V and 1 base from J, leaving 10 bases between. Germline values: CDR1 ENHRY, CDR2 SYGVKD.

V usage is TRBV7-8 and J usage is TRBJ1-3; a weak D match, TRBD1 (5 bases). The CDR3 contains 14 residues. With 6 bases removed from V and 3 bases from J, the gap between germline ends came to 12 bases. Germline values: CDR1 SGHVS, CDR2 FQNEAQ. CDR3 region: CASRPGGDGNTIYF. In nucleotides, the CDR3 is TGTGCCAGCAGGCCTGGGGGGGATGGAAACACCATATATTTT. The complete variable domain, with remaining parts taken from reference TRBV7-8 and TRBJ1-3, reads GAGVSQSPRYKVAKRGQDVALRCDPISGHVSLFWYQQALGQGPEFLTYFQNEAQLDKSGLPSDRFFAERPEGSVSTLKIQRTQQEDSAVYLCASRPGGDGNTIYFGEGSWLTVV.

The chain is built from TRBV5-1 and TRBJ1-1; D is perhaps TRBD1 (5 bases). Germline V gene lookup returns CDR1 SGHRS and CDR2 YFSETQ. The CDR3 is 15 residues long. Trimming took off 0 bases at V and 5 bases at J, with 14 bases between the two ends. CDR3 nucleotides: TGCGCCAGCAGCTTGGAAGGCCCAGGGAAGACTGAAGCTTTCTTT. Translated, it gives CASSLEGPGKTEAFF.

The V call is TRBV9, the J call TRBJ2-5; TRBD1 agrees at 9 bases. J was trimmed by 4 bases and V by 3 bases; bases with no gene match: 7. The CDR3 extends over 15 amino acids. Per the germline V gene, CDR1 is SGDLS and CDR2 is YYNGEE. The CDR3 sequence is CASSAGQGRGETQYF. CDR3 coding DNA: TGTGCCAGCAGCGCCGGACAGGGGAGGGGAGAGACCCAGTACTTC.

The chain has TRBV7-9 and TRBJ2-7; a possible D gene is TRBD1 (6 bases). The CDR3 length is 14 residues. Deletions cut 3 bases from V and 0 bases from J, with 9 bases between. Germline values: CDR1 SEHNR, CDR2 FQNEAQ (reference sequence). DNA of the CDR3: TGTGCCAGCAGCTTGGTACAGGGCTCCTACGAGCAGTACTTC. Translating gives CASSLVQGSYEQYF.

This clone was picked up a small number of times. This chain links TRBV2 with TRBJ2-3, with D possibly matching TRBD1 (6 bases). From germline, CDR1 is SNHLY and CDR2 FYNNEI. This CDR3 has 15 residues. Trimming stripped 4 bases from V and 5 bases from J, with 16 bases between. The CDR3 region is CASSASGAQGDTQYF. The DNA for the CDR3 is TGTGCCAGCAGTGCTTCAGGGGCCCAGGGAGATACGCAGTATTTT.

J is TRBJ2-7 and V is TRBV5-6; no clear D gene. Germline V gene sequence: CDR1 SGHDT, CDR2 YYEEEE. The ends were cut back, 2 bases at V and 7 bases at J, with 10 bases in the middle. The CDR3 is 12 amino acids. CDR3 in amino acids: CASSFFGREQYF. The CDR3 bases are TGTGCCAGCAGCTTCTTCGGTCGGGAGCAGTACTTC.

The chain recombines TRBV5-4 with TRBJ2-7, with 10 nucleotides matching TRBD2. CDR3 length: 14 residues. In germline, CDR1 is SGHNT, CDR2 YYREEE (reference sequence). J was trimmed by 4 bases and V by 2 bases; bases with no gene match: 3. CDR3 sequence: CASSFGLAAYEQYF. CDR3 in DNA: TGTGCCAGCAGCTTCGGACTAGCGGCGTACGAGCAGTACTTC.

Written as DNA, the CDR3 is TGTGCCAGCAGGGCCGGACAGGGGGCAAGGCAGCCCCAGCATTTT. Residues: CASRAGQGARQPQHF. V gene TRBV6-5 combines with J gene TRBJ1-5, with TRBD1 identical over 11 bases. V shed 6 bases, J shed 7 bases, and the junction held 8 bases outside the gene matches. Germline V lookup: CDR1 MNHEY, CDR2 SVGAGI. The CDR3 runs 15 residues.

The chain has TRBV5-1 and TRBJ2-5; 7 bases fit TRBD1. The germline V gene has CDR1 SGHRS and CDR2 YFSETQ. The CDR3 consists of 16 residues. V gave up 0 bases and J gave up 4 bases; unmatched junction bases: 9. CDR3 amino acids: CASSLGSQRQGETQYF. In DNA form, the CDR3 reads TGCGCCAGCAGCTTGGGTTCTCAAAGACAGGGAGAGACCCAGTACTTC.

CDR3 nucleotides: TGTGCCAGCGGACAAGACACAGATACGCAGTATTTT. This codes for CASGQDTDTQYF. The chain couples TRBV5-4 to TRBJ2-3; a weak D match, TRBD1 (5 bases). Germline assignment: CDR1 SGHNT and CDR2 YYREEE (reference sequence). Trimming left V 7 bases short and J 2 bases short, with 8 bases between. The CDR3 is 12 residues long.